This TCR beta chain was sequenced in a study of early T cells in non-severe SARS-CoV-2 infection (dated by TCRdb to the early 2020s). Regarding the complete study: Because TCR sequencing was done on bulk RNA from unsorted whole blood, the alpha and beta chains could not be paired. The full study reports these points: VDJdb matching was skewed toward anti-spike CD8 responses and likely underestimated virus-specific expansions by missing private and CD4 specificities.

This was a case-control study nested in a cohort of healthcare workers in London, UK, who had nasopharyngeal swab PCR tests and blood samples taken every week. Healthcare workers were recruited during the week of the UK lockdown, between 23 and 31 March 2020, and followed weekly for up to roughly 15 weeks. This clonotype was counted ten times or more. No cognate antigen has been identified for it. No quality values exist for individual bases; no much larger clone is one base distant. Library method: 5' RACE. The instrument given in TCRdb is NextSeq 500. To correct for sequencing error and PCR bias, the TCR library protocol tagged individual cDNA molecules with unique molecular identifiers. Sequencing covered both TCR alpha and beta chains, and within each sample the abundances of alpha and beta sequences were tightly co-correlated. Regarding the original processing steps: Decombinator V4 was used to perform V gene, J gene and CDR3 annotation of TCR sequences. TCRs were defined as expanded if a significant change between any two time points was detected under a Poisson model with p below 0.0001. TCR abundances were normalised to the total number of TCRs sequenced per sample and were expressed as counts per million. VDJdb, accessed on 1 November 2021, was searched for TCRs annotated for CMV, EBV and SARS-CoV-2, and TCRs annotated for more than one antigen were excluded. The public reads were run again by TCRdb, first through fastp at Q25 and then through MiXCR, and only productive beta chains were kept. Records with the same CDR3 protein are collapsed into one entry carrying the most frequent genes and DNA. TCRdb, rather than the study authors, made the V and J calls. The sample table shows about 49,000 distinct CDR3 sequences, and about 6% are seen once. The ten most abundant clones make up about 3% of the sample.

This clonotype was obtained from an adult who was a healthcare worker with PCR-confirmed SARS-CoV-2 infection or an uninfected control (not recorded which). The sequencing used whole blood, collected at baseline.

Read as DNA, the sequence is TGTGCCAGCAGCGAAATGGACTCCAACCCCTACGAGCAGTACTTC. Its protein is CASSEMDSNPYEQYF. The rearrangement combines TRBV6-2 or TRBV6-3 with TRBJ2-7; TRBD2 is a possible D gene, resting on 5 matching bases. The CDR1 and CDR2 encoded by the germline V gene are MNHEY and SVGEGT. The junction carries 17 bases between V and J, which are trimmed by 6 bases and 2 bases respectively. The CDR3 has 15 amino acids, counting the end cysteine and phenylalanine. Only CDR3 DNA is held: 45 bases, read in frame from base 1.